Each of the 24 T cell receptor beta chains below was sequenced from the same sample in a study of blood T cell repertoires in COVID-19 (dated by TCRdb to about 2020). The library was prepared using the immunoSEQ multiplex PCR assay. In TCRdb, the immuneACCESS table is reduced to in-frame sequences with V and J assigned. These tables do not hold every clone; where another copy was compared, an unresolved V gene accounts for under half, and the others remain unexplained. In all, the sample holds tens of thousands of clones, and roughly 82% of those were seen once. Roughly 13% of the sample belongs to the ten largest clones. Sample: peripheral blood. These receptors all stem from a woman at least 80 years old with acute or convalescent COVID-19.

The chain has TRBV7-6 and TRBJ1-1; 7 bases are shared with TRBD1. V gave up 1 base and J gave up 0 bases; unmatched junction bases: 5. This CDR3 is built from 16 residues. Germline values: CDR1 SGHVS, CDR2 FNYEAQ. The CDR3 bases are TGTGCCAGCAGCTTAGGACAGGGCGGAATGAACACTGAAGCTTTCTTT. The encoded protein is CASSLGQGGMNTEAFF.

The J gene is TRBJ2-7, the V gene TRBV2, with TRBD1 as a possible D gene (6 bases). The germline CDR1 and CDR2 sequences are SNHLY and FYNNEI. Trimming took 5 bases from V and 0 from J, leaving 8 bases between them. This CDR3 has 13 amino acids. The CDR3 region has the DNA TGTGCCAGCAGTAAGGGGGACTCCTACGAGCAGTACTTC. Amino acids: CASSKGDSYEQYF.

The rearrangement links TRBV5-1 to TRBJ1-2, with D possibly matching TRBD1 (6 bases). In germline, CDR1 is SGHRS, CDR2 YFSETQ. V was shortened by 4 bases and J by 4 bases, with 17 bases between the two germline ends. The CDR3 is 15 residues long. This CDR3 reads CASSHPKTGFYGYTF. The CDR3 DNA sequence: TGCGCCAGCAGCCATCCGAAGACAGGATTCTATGGCTACACCTTC.

CDR3 DNA: TGTGCCAGCAGCATAAAGCGGGAGGGCTCCAATGAGCAGTTCTTC. This codes for CASSIKREGSNEQFF. This chain joins TRBV7-2 and TRBJ2-1, with 10 bases lining up with TRBD2. The junction had 7 bases not matched to a gene; V was cut back by 5 bases and J by 6 bases. This CDR3 comprises 15 residues. Germline V lookup: CDR1 SGHTA, CDR2 FQGNSA. Supplemented by reference TRBV7-2 and TRBJ2-1, the full variable domain reads GAGVSQSPSNKVTEKGKDVELRCDPISGHTALYWYRQSLGQGLEFLIYFQGNSAPDKSGLPSDRFSAERTGGSVSTLTIQRTQQEDSAVYLCASSIKREGSNEQFFGPGTRLTVL.

This clone was found a few times. The chain joins TRBV5-6 to TRBJ2-7; 8 bases are shared with TRBD2. The CDR3 loop spans 14 amino acids. Germline V gene sequence: CDR1 SGHDT, CDR2 YYEEEE. The J segment lost 2 bases and the V segment lost 4 bases, leaving 5 bases of the junction unmatched. In DNA, the CDR3 is TGTGCCAGCAGCACGGGACTAGGGGCCTACGAGCAGTACTTC. Encoded protein: CASSTGLGAYEQYF. Full variable domain (rest looked up from reference TRBV5-6 and TRBJ2-7): DAGVTQSPTHLIKTRGQQVTLRCSPKSGHDTVSWYQQALGQGPQFIFQYYEEEERQRGNFPDRFSGHQFPNYSSELNVNALLLGDSALYLCASSTGLGAYEQYFGPGTRLTVT.

This sequence joins TRBV11-2 and TRBJ1-4, with 8 bases aligning to TRBD1. The length of the CDR3 is 15 residues. With V trimmed by 3 bases and J by 4 bases, 4 bases remained unmatched. Germline values: CDR1 SGHAT, CDR2 FQNNGV. The CDR3 DNA reads as TGTGCCAGCAGCTTTAAGACAGGGGTTAATGAAAAACTGTTTTTT. Its translation: CASSFKTGVNEKLFF.

This rearrangement joins TRBV3-1 (or the pseudogene TRBV3-2) to TRBJ2-1; TRBD2 matches at 10 bases. The trim removed 1 base at V and 6 bases at J, leaving 6 bases unmatched. The CDR3 is 16 amino acids. The germline CDR1 and CDR2 sequences are LGHDT and YNNKEL (reference sequence). This CDR3 reads CASSQAEAGGSNEQFF. The CDR3 DNA sequence: TGTGCCAGCAGCCAAGCGGAAGCGGGAGGGTCCAATGAGCAGTTCTTC.

This clone was seen just once. The V call is TRBV4-3, the J call TRBJ1-4, with TRBD1 as a possible D gene (6 bases). CDR1 is LGHNA, CDR2 YSLEER, per germline. V dropped 4 bases and J dropped 4 bases, with 10 bases sitting between them. The CDR3 has 14 amino acids. Here the CDR3 reads CASSPQGHNEKLFF. The CDR3, as DNA: TGCGCCAGCAGCCCTCAGGGACATAATGAAAAACTGTTTTTT.

This clone was detected only once. V and J are TRBV3-1 (or the pseudogene TRBV3-2) and TRBJ2-4; possibly TRBD1 for D (6 bases). This CDR3 comprises 18 residues. In germline, CDR1 is LGHDT, CDR2 YNNKEL (reference sequence). With 0 bases removed from V and 1 base from J, the gap between germline ends came to 16 bases. The CDR3 nucleotides are TGTGCCAGCAGCCAAGATCCAGGGTGGGGGCGGGCCAAAAACATTCAGTACTTC. Translated: CASSQDPGWGRAKNIQYF.

CDR3 residues: CASSLGGFGNTIYF. CDR3 bases: TGTGCCAGCAGCTTAGGGGGCTTCGGAAACACCATATATTTT. This chain links TRBV7-8 with TRBJ1-3, with a possible D match to TRBD1 (5 bases). Trimming cost V 1 base and J 4 bases, with 8 bases left between them. The CDR3 runs 14 residues. Looked up from germline, CDR1 is SGHVS and CDR2 is FQNEAQ.

V is TRBV7-9 and J is TRBJ2-5; a possible D gene is TRBD2 (5 bases). Germline lookup yields CDR1 SEHNR and CDR2 FQNEAQ (reference sequence). V shed 3 bases and J shed 5 bases, with 10 bases lying between them. The CDR3 runs 13 residues. CDR3 in DNA: TGTGCCAGCAGCTTTGAGGGAGAGGAGACCCAGTACTTC. Its translation: CASSFEGEETQYF.

This sequence joins TRBV7-6 and TRBJ2-5; TRBD2 agrees at 9 bases. After removal of 7 bases from V and 4 bases from J, the junction contained 7 bases not matched to a gene. Germline V CDR1 and CDR2: SGHVS, FNYEAQ. The CDR3 extends over 14 amino acids. This chain's CDR3 is CASTQRGEGETQYF. The CDR3 nucleotides are TGTGCCAGCACCCAGCGGGGGGAAGGAGAGACCCAGTACTTC.

This clone was counted many times. This sequence joins TRBV19 and TRBJ1-5; D ambiguous. The CDR3 consists of 13 residues. Germline values: CDR1 LNHDA, CDR2 SQIVND (reference sequence). Trimming stripped 3 bases from V and 8 bases from J, with 11 bases between. The chain's CDR3 is CASSIRRLEPQHF. CDR3 nucleotides: TGTGCCAGTAGTATTCGCAGGTTGGAGCCCCAGCATTTT.

The chain recombines TRBV7-3 with TRBJ2-7; the D gene is possibly TRBD1 (6 bases). Germline V gives CDR1 SGHTA, CDR2 FQGTGA. CDR3 length equals 15 residues. V lost 3 bases, J lost 6 bases, and 18 bases lay in between. CDR3 sequence reads: CASSLRPTGILEQYF. CDR3 nucleotide sequence: TGTGCCAGCAGCTTGAGGCCTACAGGGATCCTCGAGCAGTACTTC.

The V call is TRBV3-1 (or the pseudogene TRBV3-2), the J call TRBJ2-2, with 8 bases aligning to TRBD1. V lost 4 bases to trimming and J lost 1 base; unmatched junction nucleotides: 2. From germline, CDR1 is LGHDT and CDR2 YNNKEL (reference sequence). The CDR3 contains 15 residues. This chain's CDR3 is CASSRGTGNTGELFF. DNA for the CDR3: TGTGCCAGCAGCCGCGGGACAGGGAACACCGGGGAGCTGTTTTTT.

The chain's CDR3 is CASSPTSGRETQYF. CDR3 DNA: TGTGCCAGCAGTCCGACTAGCGGGAGGGAGACCCAGTACTTC. The V call is TRBV28, the J call TRBJ2-5; 13 bases are a match to TRBD2. Germline assignment: CDR1 MDHEN and CDR2 SYDVKM. The trim removed 5 bases at V and 5 bases at J, leaving 2 bases unmatched. CDR3 length: 14 residues.

J is TRBJ1-4 and V is TRBV6-5; 8 nucleotides match TRBD1. The CDR3 has 15 residues. The V segment lost 6 bases and the J segment 0 bases; nucleotides outside the gene matches: 3. In germline, CDR1 is MNHEY, CDR2 SVGAGI. The CDR3 spells CASSLQGATNEKLFF. In nucleotides, the CDR3 is TGTGCCAGCAGCCTACAGGGGGCAACTAATGAAAAACTGTTTTTT.

This clone was detected only a few times. The chain carries TRBV19 and TRBJ1-2; no clear D. CDR3 length: 13 residues. CDR1 LNHDA and CDR2 SQIVND come from the germline V gene (reference sequence). V was shortened by 6 bases and J by 5 bases, with 13 bases between the two germline ends. The CDR3 DNA sequence: TGTGCCAGTAGCCCACAGCCTACTTATGGCTACACCTTC. Protein product: CASSPQPTYGYTF.

This clone appeared once. This chain connects TRBV10-3 to TRBJ1-6; a weak D match, TRBD1 (6 bases). This CDR3 comprises 13 residues. The V end was cut by 6 bases, the J end by 7 bases, with 10 bases between. Germline V lookup: CDR1 ENHRY, CDR2 SYGVKD. The CDR3 spells CAIRAGDNSPLHF. In nucleotides, the CDR3 is TGTGCCATCAGAGCAGGGGACAATTCACCCCTCCACTTT.

The chain combines TRBV19 with TRBJ1-5; TRBD1 agrees at 7 bases. The CDR3 totals 14 residues. The germline V gene encodes CDR1 LNHDA and CDR2 SQIVND (reference sequence). V shed 6 bases and J 7 bases; nucleotides not matched to a gene: 9. The CDR3: CASRKRQGGQPQHF. DNA of the CDR3: TGTGCCAGTAGGAAACGACAGGGCGGCCAGCCCCAGCATTTT.

The chain's CDR3 is CASNRPGQIYNEQFF. For the CDR3, the DNA is TGTGCCAGCAATCGACCGGGACAGATATACAATGAGCAGTTCTTC. The chain carries TRBV28 and TRBJ2-1; TRBD1 matches at 7 bases. CDR3 size: 15 residues. V shed 7 bases and J 4 bases; nucleotides not matched to a gene: 10. CDR1 and CDR2 from the germline V gene are MDHEN and SYDVKM.

This sequence joins TRBV2 and TRBJ1-2, with 9 positions matching TRBD1. V was pared by 6 bases and J by 7 bases, with 18 bases of the junction left unmatched. Germline V gene data show CDR1 as SNHLY and CDR2 as FYNNEI. The CDR3 covers 17 residues. DNA of the CDR3: TGTGCCAGCAGAAGAAAGACGGGGACAGGGTATGACTCTGGCTACACCTTC. Residues: CASRRKTGTGYDSGYTF.

V and J are TRBV27 and TRBJ1-1, with D tentatively TRBD1 (5 bases). V dropped 3 bases and J dropped 5 bases, with 13 bases sitting between them. Germline V gene sequence: CDR1 MNHEY, CDR2 SMNVEV (reference sequence). CDR3 length: 14 residues. In nucleotides, the CDR3 is TGTGCCAGCAGTTTTTGGGGGGGGGTGACTGAAGCTTTCTTT. It yields the protein CASSFWGGVTEAFF.

This chain joins TRBV3-1 (or the pseudogene TRBV3-2) and TRBJ2-2; possible D gene TRBD1, 6 bases. This CDR3 region has 14 residues. V was clipped by 4 bases and J by 6 bases, with 12 bases between them. Germline CDR1 LGHDT, CDR2 YNNKEL (reference sequence). The CDR3 protein is CASSPYRVPGELFF. In DNA, the CDR3 is TGTGCCAGCAGCCCCTACAGGGTCCCCGGGGAGCTGTTTTTT.